This T cell receptor (beta chain) appears in the sequencing data of a study of PD-L1 blockade in urothelial cancer. Each PCR reaction had synthetic TCR analog templates spiked into it. Clones were sequenced by immunoSEQ multiplex PCR, and TCRdb holds only the in-frame ones, with some missing. The data show 100,000 to 150,000 clones, about 82% seen once. Time point defined: peripheral blood 6 weeks after treatment start. Enrolled patients showed locally advanced or metastatic urothelial carcinoma. Between 1 and 8 samples, pretreatment and on-treatment, were given by each patient. The CDR3 is 17 residues long. CDR1 and CDR2 from the germline V gene are MGHRA and YSYEKL. The trim removed 6 bases at V and 3 bases at J, leaving 11 bases unmatched.

Sequencing was performed on PBMCs, taken around atezolizumab (anti-PD-L1) treatment. This receptor was obtained from a man in his forties or fifties with urothelial cancer. The chain links TRBV4-1 to TRBJ1-3; 10 nucleotides match TRBD1. The CDR3 DNA reads TGCGCCAGCAGAGACACCGGGACAGGGGACGGTGGAAACACCATATATTTT. This gives the protein CASRDTGTGDGGNTIYF.